The 10 T cell receptor beta chains below all came from one sample that was sequenced in a study of cytomegalovirus exposure and HLA in healthy donors. A multiplex PCR was run with 60 Vbeta primers and 13 Jbeta primers. The method was immunoSEQ multiplex PCR; TCRdb's version includes in-frame clones alone and lacks a portion of them. The sample shows about 170,000 clones, roughly 80% of them seen only once. Input material: PBMCs. Every receptor here comes from a male donor in good health and CMV-seronegative.

This clone was recorded only once. The V call is TRBV2, the J call TRBJ2-2, with 9 bases identical to TRBD2. V was clipped by 5 bases and J by 4 bases; unmatched bases: 8. Germline V lookup: CDR1 SNHLY, CDR2 FYNNEI. The CDR3 consists of 16 residues. The CDR3 loop reads CASSTTGTSPTGELFF. The CDR3 DNA is TGTGCCAGCAGTACAACCGGGACTAGCCCCACCGGGGAGCTGTTTTTT.

This clone was counted between two and nine times. The rearrangement joins TRBV5-4 to TRBJ2-7; 12 positions match TRBD2. Trimming took 4 bases from V and 6 from J; bases not matched to a gene: 14. The CDR3 has 17 amino acids. Germline loops: CDR1 SGHNT, CDR2 YYREEE (reference sequence). CDR3 nucleotide sequence: TGTGCCAGCAGCCCCGTGCGACCTAGCGGGAGGGCCGGCGAGCAGTACTTC. Encoded protein: CASSPVRPSGRAGEQYF. Full variable domain (missing parts from reference TRBV5-4 and TRBJ2-7): ETGVTQSPTHLIKTRGQQVTLRCSSQSGHNTVSWYQQALGQGPQFIFQYYREEENGRGNFPPRFSGLQFPNYSSELNVNALELDDSALYLCASSPVRPSGRAGEQYFGPGTRLTVT.

Comment on this clone: Other DNA sequences from this sample encode an identical CDR3 as well. The chain recombines TRBV7-7 with TRBJ2-2; 7 nucleotides line up with TRBD1. The CDR3 is made up of 16 amino acids. V shed 4 bases and J 0 bases; nucleotides not matched to a gene: 5. Germline-derived CDR1 and CDR2 are SSHAT and FNYEAQ (reference sequence). In DNA, the CDR3 is TGTGCCAGCAGCTCGAGGACAGGCGCGAACACCGGGGAGCTGTTTTTT. Encoded protein: CASSSRTGANTGELFF.

The CDR3 loop is CASSYSRGPGHEQYF. The DNA of the CDR3 is TGTGCCAGCAGTTACTCGAGGGGGCCGGGCCACGAGCAGTACTTC. The chain carries TRBV6-5 and TRBJ2-7; 7 nucleotides match TRBD1. The trim removed 0 bases at V and 5 bases at J, leaving 7 bases unmatched. Germline CDR1 MNHEY, CDR2 SVGAGI. This CDR3 contains 15 residues.

Turning to this clone: Different DNA sequences within this sample yield the same CDR3. V and J are TRBV5-1 and TRBJ2-2; tentatively, D is TRBD1 (6 bases). The CDR3 totals 15 residues. V lost 0 bases, J lost 1 base, and 7 bases lay in between. The germline CDR1 and CDR2 sequences are SGHRS and YFSETQ. Here the CDR3 DNA reads TGCGCCAGCAGCTTGGGGGGGCAGAACACCGGGGAGCTGTTTTTT. Protein sequence: CASSLGGQNTGELFF.

Only one count was recorded for this clone. The chain couples TRBV6-7 to TRBJ2-7, with 10 bases matching TRBD1. TRBV6-7 has ORF status, its function being uncertain. The CDR3 spans 15 residues. The V gene end was trimmed by 2 bases and the J gene end by 5 bases; junction bases not matched to a gene: 6. The CDR3 coding sequence is TGTGCCAGCAGTTACAGGGACAGGGGAGCGGACGAGCAGTACTTC. It translates to CASSYRDRGADEQYF.

The chain employs TRBV27 and TRBJ1-6, with a possible D match to TRBD1 (6 bases). This CDR3 spans 18 amino acids. Trimming pared 5 bases from V and 5 bases from J, leaving 22 bases between. From germline, CDR1 is MNHEY and CDR2 SMNVEV (reference sequence). In nucleotides, the CDR3 is TGTGCCAGCAGTCCCTCCCCTTTGAGGGGACACAATAATTCACCCCTCCACTTT. It is translated as CASSPSPLRGHNNSPLHF.

The chain has TRBV5-1 and TRBJ2-3, with 7 positions matching TRBD2. V shed 0 bases, J shed 0 bases, and the junction held 1 base outside the gene matches. This CDR3 is built from 15 residues. Per germline, CDR1 SGHRS and CDR2 YFSETQ. This chain's CDR3 is CASSLERGSTDTQYF. The CDR3 nucleotides read TGCGCCAGCAGCTTGGAGCGGGGAAGCACAGATACGCAGTATTTT. The variable domain in full, with the rest retrieved from reference TRBV5-1 and TRBJ2-3, is KAGVTQTPRYLIKTRGQQVTLSCSPISGHRSVSWYQQTPGQGLQFLFEYFSETQRNKGNFPGRFSGRQFSNSRSEMNVSTLELGDSALYLCASSLERGSTDTQYFGPGTRLTVL.

This rearrangement joins TRBV7-9 to TRBJ2-2; tentative D call: TRBD2 (5 bases). Looked up from germline, CDR1 is SEHNR and CDR2 is FQNEAQ (reference sequence). The ends were cut back, 5 bases at V and 7 bases at J, with 8 bases in the middle. This CDR3 is 12 amino acids long. The CDR3, as DNA: TGTGCCAGCAGCCATCGGGACGGGGAGCTGTTTTTT. Translated, it gives CASSHRDGELFF. The whole variable domain, remainder taken from reference TRBV7-9 and TRBJ2-2, is DTGVSQNPRHKITKRGQNVTFRCDPISEHNRLYWYRQTLGQGPEFLTYFQNEAQLEKSRLLSDRFSAERPKGSFSTLEIQRTEQGDSAMYLCASSHRDGELFFGEGSRLTVL.

V gene TRBV5-1 combines with J gene TRBJ2-2; TRBD1 matches at 10 bases. Germline trimming cut 5 bases from V and 6 bases from J; bases unmatched to any gene: 7. Per germline, CDR1 SGHRS and CDR2 YFSETQ. CDR3 length: 15 amino acids. The CDR3 region has the DNA TGCGCCAGCAGTTCGGACAGGGGGTGGGCCGGGGAGCTGTTTTTT. Amino acid sequence: CASSSDRGWAGELFF.